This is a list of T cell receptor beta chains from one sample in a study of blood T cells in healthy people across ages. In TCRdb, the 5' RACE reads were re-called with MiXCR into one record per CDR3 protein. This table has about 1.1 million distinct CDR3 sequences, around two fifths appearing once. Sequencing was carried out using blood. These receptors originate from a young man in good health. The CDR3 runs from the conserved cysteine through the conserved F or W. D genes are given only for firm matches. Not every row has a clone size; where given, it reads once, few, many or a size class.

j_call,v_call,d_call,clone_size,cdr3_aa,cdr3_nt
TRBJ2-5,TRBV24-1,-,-,CAASARSQETQYF,TGTGCCGCCAGTGCAAGAAGCCAAGAGACCCAGTACTTC
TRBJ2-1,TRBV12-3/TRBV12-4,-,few,CASSLSTEQFF,TGTGCCAGCAGTTTAAGTACTGAGCAGTTCTTC
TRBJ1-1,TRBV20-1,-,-,CSALTDSPVTEAFF,TGCAGTGCCCTTACGGACAGCCCAGTCACTGAAGCTTTCTTT
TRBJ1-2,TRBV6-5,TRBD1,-,CASSSPRDRAYGYTF,TGTGCCAGCAGTTCCCCCCGGGACAGGGCCTATGGCTACACCTTC
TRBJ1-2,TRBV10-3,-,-,CAIKGSAGDGYTF,TGTGCCATCAAGGGTTCGGCAGGGGATGGCTACACCTTC
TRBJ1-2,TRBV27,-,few,CASSRQGNDGYTF,TGTGCCAGCAGTCGCCAGGGAAACGATGGCTACACCTTC
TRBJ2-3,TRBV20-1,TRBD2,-,CSAGDLAGQEDTQYF,TGCAGTGCTGGTGATCTAGCGGGGCAGGAAGATACGCAGTATTTT
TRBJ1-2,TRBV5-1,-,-,CASSLSEDGPTGYTF,TGCGCCAGCAGCTTGTCAGAGGATGGGCCTACTGGCTACACCTTC
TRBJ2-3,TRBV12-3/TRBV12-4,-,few,CASSNRDTQYF,TGTGCCAGCAGTAACCGGGATACGCAGTATTTT
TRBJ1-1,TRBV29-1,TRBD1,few,CSVEVGQGVAEAFF,TGCAGCGTTGAAGTCGGCCAGGGGGTCGCTGAAGCTTTCTTT
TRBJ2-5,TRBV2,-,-,CASRLVGETQYF,TGTGCCAGCAGACTTGTTGGAGAGACCCAGTACTTC
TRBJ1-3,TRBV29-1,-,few,CSVGQFSGNTIYF,TGCAGCGTTGGTCAGTTCTCTGGAAACACCATATATTTT
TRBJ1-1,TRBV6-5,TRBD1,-,CASSTGGSEAFF,TGTGCCAGCAGTACAGGGGGCTCTGAAGCTTTCTTT
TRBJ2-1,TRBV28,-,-,CASSLSPWDTGQETQFF,TGTGCCAGCAGTTTGTCCCCTTGGGACACAGGACAAGAGACCCAGTTCTTC
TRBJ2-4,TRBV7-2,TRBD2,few,CASSLTSGGAADIQYF,TGTGCCAGCAGCCTCACTAGCGGGGGGGCCGCAGACATTCAGTACTTC
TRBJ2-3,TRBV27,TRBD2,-,CASSLSGVLAGSTDTQYF,TGTGCCAGCAGTTTAAGCGGAGTCCTAGCGGGCAGCACAGATACGCAGTATTTT
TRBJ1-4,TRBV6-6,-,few,CASSYLLTSGLEKLFF,TGTGCCAGCAGTTATCTCCTAACTTCGGGGTTGGAAAAACTGTTTTTT
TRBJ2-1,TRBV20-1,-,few,CSARRDRGRPYNEQFF,TGCAGTGCTAGGAGAGACCGCGGCAGACCATACAATGAGCAGTTCTTC
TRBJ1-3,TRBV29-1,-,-,CSVELGIRGNTIYF,TGCAGCGTTGAGCTGGGGATAAGGGGAAACACCATATATTTT
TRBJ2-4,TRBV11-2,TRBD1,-,CASSWTGENIQYF,TGTGCCAGCAGCTGGACAGGTGAAAACATTCAGTACTTC
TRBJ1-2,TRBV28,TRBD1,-,CASNQQGSRYTF,TGTGCCAGCAACCAACAGGGGTCCCGCTACACCTTC
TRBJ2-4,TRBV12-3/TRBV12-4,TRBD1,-,CASSCDRGNIQYF,TGTGCCAGCAGTTGTGACAGGGGAAACATTCAGTACTTC
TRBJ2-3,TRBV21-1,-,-,CASSSRLAPDTQYF,TGTGCCAGCAGCTCTCGACTAGCACCAGATACGCAGTATTTT
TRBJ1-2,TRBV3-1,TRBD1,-,CASSQGDRGLSYTF,TGTGCCAGCAGCCAAGGGGACAGGGGATTGAGCTACACCTTC
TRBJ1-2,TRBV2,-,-,CASQGLGNNYGYTF,TGTGCCAGCCAGGGTCTGGGGAATAACTATGGCTACACCTTC
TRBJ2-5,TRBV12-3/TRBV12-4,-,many,CASSSPEETQYF,TGTGCCAGCAGTTCCCCCGAAGAGACCCAGTACTTC
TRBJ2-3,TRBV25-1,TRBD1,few,CASSDTRVGTGARDTQYF,TGTGCCAGCAGTGATACTAGAGTCGGCACAGGGGCCAGAGATACGCAGTATTTT
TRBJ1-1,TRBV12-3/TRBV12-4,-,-,CASFRDVTNTEAFF,TGTGCCAGCTTCCGCGACGTTACGAACACTGAAGCTTTCTTT
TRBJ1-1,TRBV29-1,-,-,CSGGEPGGNTEAFF,TGCAGCGGCGGAGAGCCCGGCGGGAACACTGAAGCTTTCTTT
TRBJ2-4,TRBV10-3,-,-,CAISERSVNDYNEQYF,TGTGCCATCAGTGAGAGATCAGTTAACGATTACAATGAGCAGTACTTC
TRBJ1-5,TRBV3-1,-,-,CASSQVGGGQPQHF,TGTGCCAGCAGCCAAGTTGGGGGCGGGCAGCCCCAGCATTTT
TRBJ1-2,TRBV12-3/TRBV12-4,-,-,CASSSGTPYSYTF,TGTGCCAGCAGCTCCGGGACACCCTATAGCTACACCTTC
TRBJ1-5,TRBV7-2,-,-,CASSTRQYQPQHF,TGTGCCAGCAGCACCCGACAGTATCAGCCCCAGCATTTT
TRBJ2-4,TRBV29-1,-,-,CSVVQGAKNIQYF,TGCAGCGTTGTACAGGGAGCCAAAAACATTCAGTACTTC
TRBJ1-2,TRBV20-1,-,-,CSARSGGGGNYGYTF,TGCAGTGCTAGAAGTGGAGGGGGAGGGAACTATGGCTACACCTTC
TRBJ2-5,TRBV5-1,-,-,CASSAHQETQYF,TGCGCCAGCAGCGCCCACCAAGAGACCCAGTACTTC
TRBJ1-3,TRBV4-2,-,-,CASSQVREISGNTIYF,TGTGCCAGCAGCCAAGTTAGGGAGATCTCTGGAAACACCATATATTTT
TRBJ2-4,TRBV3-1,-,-,CASSQDGGHWLPYF,TGTGCCAGCAGCCAAGATGGGGGACATTGGTTACCGTACTTC
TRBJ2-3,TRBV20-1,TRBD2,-,CSARDQERGSDTQYF,TGCAGTGCTAGAGATCAAGAGCGGGGGTCCGATACGCAGTATTTT
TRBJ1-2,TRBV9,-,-,CASSVDGTYTF,TGTGCCAGCAGCGTAGATGGAACCTACACCTTC
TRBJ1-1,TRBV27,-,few,CASSLSLGSLTEAFF,TGTGCCAGCAGTTTATCCCTTGGGAGTTTGACTGAAGCTTTCTTT
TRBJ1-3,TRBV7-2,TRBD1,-,CASILRNRGTAGNTIYF,TGTGCCAGCATCCTCCGTAACAGGGGTACCGCTGGAAACACCATATATTTT
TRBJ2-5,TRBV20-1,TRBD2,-,CSAKTSGGFSEQYF,TGCAGTGCAAAGACTAGCGGGGGCTTTTCTGAGCAGTACTTC
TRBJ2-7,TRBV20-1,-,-,CSVVTRGVKYF,TGCAGTGTTGTGACCCGGGGTGTAAAGTACTTC
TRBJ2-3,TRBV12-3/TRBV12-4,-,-,CASSHPGALTDAQYF,TGTGCCAGCAGTCACCCGGGGGCCCTCACAGATGCGCAGTATTTT
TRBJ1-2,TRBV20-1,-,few,CSAIGREDYGYTF,TGCAGTGCTATTGGACGGGAGGATTATGGCTACACCTTC